The present T cell receptor beta chain was sequenced within a study of blood T cell repertoires in COVID-19. Study context: Sites in the United States, Italy and Spain provided acute and convalescent COVID-19 samples.

Here immunoSEQ multiplex PCR was the method, and the copy in TCRdb shows in-frame clones only, minus some. Here the sample spans 55,000 to 70,000 clones, 70% to 90% being singletons. The germline V gene has CDR1 SGHNT and CDR2 YYREEE (reference sequence). V trimming: 4 bases; J trimming: 4 bases; junction bases outside the gene matches: 9. The CDR3 length is 16 residues. The TCR sequence derives from a woman in her 50s with COVID-19, enrolled during active disease. The chain joins TRBV5-4 to TRBJ2-1; 9 bases map to TRBD2. The sample comprised peripheral blood. The CDR3 spells CASSLELAGLYNEQFF. CDR3 DNA: TGTGCCAGCAGCCTGGAACTAGCGGGCCTTTACAATGAGCAGTTCTTC.